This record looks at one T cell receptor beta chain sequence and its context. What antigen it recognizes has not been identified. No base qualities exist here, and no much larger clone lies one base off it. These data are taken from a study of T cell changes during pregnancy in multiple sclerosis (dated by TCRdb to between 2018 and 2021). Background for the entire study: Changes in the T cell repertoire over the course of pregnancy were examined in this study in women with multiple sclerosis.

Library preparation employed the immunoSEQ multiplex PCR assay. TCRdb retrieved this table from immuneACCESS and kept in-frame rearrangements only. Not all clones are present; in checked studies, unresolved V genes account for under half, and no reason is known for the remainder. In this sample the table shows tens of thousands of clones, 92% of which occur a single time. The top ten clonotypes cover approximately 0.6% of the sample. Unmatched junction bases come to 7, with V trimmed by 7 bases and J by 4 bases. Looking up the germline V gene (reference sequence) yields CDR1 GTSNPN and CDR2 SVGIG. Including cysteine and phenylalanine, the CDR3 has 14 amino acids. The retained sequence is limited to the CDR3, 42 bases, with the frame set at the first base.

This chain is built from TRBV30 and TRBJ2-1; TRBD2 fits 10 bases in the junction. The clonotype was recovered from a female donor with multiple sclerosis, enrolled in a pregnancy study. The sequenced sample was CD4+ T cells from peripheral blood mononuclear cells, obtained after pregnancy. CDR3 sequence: CAFWTSGPYNEQFF. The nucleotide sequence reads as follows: TGTGCCTTTTGGACTAGCGGCCCTTACAATGAGCAGTTCTTC.